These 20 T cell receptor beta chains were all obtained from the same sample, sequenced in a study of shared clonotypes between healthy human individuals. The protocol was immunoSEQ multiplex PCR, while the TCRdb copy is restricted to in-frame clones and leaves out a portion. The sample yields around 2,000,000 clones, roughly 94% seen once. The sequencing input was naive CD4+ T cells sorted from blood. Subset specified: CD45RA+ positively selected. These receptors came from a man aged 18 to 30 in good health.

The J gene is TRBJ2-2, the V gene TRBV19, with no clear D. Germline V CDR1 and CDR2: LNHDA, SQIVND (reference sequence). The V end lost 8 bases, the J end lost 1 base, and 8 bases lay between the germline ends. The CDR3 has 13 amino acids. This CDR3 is CASFPGNTGELFF. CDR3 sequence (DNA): TGTGCCAGTTTCCCGGGGAACACCGGGGAGCTGTTTTTT. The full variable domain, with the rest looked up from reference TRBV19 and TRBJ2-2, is DGGITQSPKYLFRKEGQNVTLSCEQNLNHDAMYWYRQDPGQGLRLIYYSQIVNDFQKGDIAEGYSVSREKKESFPLTVTSAQKNPTAFYLCASFPGNTGELFFGEGSRLTVL.

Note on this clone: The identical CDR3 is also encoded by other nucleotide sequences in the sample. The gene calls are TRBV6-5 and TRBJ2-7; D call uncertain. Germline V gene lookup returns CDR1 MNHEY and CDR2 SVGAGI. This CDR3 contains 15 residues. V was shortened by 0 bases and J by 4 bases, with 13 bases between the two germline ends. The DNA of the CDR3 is TGTGCCAGCAGTTACTCATGGGATAGGAGTTACGAGCAGTACTTC. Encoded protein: CASSYSWDRSYEQYF.

Here the CDR3 reads CASSYGTSGSWYEQYF. The DNA for the CDR3 is TGTGCCAGCAGCTACGGGACTAGCGGGAGTTGGTACGAGCAGTACTTC. The V gene is TRBV13, the J gene TRBJ2-7; 14 nucleotides line up with TRBD2. Germline assignment: CDR1 PRHDT and CDR2 FYEKMQ (reference sequence). The CDR3 loop spans 16 amino acids. J was trimmed by 4 bases and V by 4 bases; bases with no gene match: 6.

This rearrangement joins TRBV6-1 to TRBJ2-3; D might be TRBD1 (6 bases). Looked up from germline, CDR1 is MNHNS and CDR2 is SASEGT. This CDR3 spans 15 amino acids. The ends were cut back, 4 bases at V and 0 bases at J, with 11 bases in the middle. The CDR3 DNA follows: TGTGCCAGCAGTGCGCAGGGGCCAAGCACAGATACGCAGTATTTT. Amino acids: CASSAQGPSTDTQYF.

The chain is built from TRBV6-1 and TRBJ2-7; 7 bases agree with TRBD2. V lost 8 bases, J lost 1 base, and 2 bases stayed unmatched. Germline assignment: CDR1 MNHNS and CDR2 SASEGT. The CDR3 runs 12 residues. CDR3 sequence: CASERDSYEQYF. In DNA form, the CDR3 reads TGTGCCAGCGAGCGGGATTCCTACGAGCAGTACTTC.

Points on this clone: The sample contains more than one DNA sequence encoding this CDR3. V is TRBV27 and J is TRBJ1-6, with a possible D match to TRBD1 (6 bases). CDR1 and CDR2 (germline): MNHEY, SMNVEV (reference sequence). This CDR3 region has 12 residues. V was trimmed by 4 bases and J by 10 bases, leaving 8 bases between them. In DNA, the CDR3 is TGTGCCAGCAGTTCTACAGGGTCACCCCTCCACTTT. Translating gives CASSSTGSPLHF.

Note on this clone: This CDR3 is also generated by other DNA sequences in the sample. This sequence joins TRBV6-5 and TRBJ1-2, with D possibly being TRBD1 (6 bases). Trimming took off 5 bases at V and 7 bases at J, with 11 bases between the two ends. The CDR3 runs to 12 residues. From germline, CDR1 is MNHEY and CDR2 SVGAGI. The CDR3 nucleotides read TGTGCCAGCAGTCAACAGGGTCGTGGCTACACCTTC. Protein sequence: CASSQQGRGYTF.

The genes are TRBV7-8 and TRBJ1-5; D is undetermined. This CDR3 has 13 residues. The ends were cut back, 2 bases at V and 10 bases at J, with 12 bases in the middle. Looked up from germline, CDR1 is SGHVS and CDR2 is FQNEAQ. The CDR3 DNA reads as TGTGCCAGCAGCTTATACCAGGAAGGACCCCAGCATTTT. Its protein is CASSLYQEGPQHF.

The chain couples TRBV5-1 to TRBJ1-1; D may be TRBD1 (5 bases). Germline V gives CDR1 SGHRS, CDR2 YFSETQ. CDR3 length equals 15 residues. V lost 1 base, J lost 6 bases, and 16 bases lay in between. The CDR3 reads CASSLRGRDSSEAFF. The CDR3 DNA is TGCGCCAGCAGCTTGAGAGGCAGAGACAGTTCTGAAGCTTTCTTT.

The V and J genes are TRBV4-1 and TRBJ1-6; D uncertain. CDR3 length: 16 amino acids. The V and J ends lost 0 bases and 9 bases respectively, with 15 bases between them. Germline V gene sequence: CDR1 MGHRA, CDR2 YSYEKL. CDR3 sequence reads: CASSQDNWQSGSPLHF. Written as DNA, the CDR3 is TGCGCCAGCAGCCAAGATAACTGGCAGTCCGGTTCACCCCTCCACTTT.

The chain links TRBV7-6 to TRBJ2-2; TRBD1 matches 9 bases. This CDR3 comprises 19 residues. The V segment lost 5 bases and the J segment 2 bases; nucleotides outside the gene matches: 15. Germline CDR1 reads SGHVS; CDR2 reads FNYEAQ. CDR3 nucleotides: TGTGCCAGCAGCCAACAGGGGGCTACTTCCCTGGGAAACACCGGGGAGCTGTTTTTT. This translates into CASSQQGATSLGNTGELFF.

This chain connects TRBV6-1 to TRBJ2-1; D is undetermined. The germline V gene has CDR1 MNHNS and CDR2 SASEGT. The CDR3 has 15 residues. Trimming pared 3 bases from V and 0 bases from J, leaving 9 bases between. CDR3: CASSENSFSYNEQFF. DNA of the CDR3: TGTGCCAGCAGTGAGAATTCTTTCTCCTACAATGAGCAGTTCTTC.

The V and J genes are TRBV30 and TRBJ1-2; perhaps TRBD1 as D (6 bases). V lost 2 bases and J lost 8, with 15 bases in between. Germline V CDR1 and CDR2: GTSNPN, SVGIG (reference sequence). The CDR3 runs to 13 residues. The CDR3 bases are TGTGCCTGGAGTAATACAGGGAGATGGGGCTACACCTTC. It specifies CAWSNTGRWGYTF.

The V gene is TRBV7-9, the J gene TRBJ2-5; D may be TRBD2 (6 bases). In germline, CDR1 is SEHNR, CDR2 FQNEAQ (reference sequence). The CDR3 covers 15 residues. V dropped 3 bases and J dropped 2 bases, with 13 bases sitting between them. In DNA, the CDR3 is TGTGCCAGCAGCTTCGAACTAGCCGAACAAGAGACCCAGTACTTC. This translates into CASSFELAEQETQYF.

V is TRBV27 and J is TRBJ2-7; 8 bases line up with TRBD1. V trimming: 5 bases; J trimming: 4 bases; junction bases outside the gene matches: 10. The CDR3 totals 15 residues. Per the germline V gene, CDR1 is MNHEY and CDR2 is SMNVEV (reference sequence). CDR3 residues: CASSETGTGGYEQYF. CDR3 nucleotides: TGTGCCAGCAGTGAGACCGGGACAGGTGGGTACGAGCAGTACTTC.

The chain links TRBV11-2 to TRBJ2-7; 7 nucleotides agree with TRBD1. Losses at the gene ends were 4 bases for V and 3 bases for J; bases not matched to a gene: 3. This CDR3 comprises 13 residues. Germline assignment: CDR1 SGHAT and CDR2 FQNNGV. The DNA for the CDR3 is TGTGCCAGCAGCTCGAGGGACAGCTACGAGCAGTACTTC. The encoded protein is CASSSRDSYEQYF.

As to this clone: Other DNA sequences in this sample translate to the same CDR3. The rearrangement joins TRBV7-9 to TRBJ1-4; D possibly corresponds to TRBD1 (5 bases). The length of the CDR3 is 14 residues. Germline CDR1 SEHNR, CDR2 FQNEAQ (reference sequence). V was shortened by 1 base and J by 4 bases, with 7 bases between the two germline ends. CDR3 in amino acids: CASSLGQGNEKLFF. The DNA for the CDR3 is TGTGCCAGCAGCTTAGGGCAGGGTAATGAAAAACTGTTTTTT.

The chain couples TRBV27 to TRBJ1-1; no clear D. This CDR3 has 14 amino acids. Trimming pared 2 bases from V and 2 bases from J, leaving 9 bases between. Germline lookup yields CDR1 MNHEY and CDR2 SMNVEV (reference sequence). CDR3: CASSLRPQNTEAFF. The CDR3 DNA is TGTGCCAGCAGTTTACGTCCCCAAAACACTGAAGCTTTCTTT.

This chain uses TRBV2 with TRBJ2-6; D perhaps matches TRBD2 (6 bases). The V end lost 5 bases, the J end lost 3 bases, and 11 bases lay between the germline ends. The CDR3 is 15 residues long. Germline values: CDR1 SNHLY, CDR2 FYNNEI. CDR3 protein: CASSPEGGGANVLTF. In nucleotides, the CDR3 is TGTGCCAGCAGTCCTGAGGGAGGTGGGGCCAACGTCCTGACTTTC. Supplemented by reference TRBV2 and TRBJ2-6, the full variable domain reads EPEVTQTPSHQVTQMGQEVILRCVPISNHLYFYWYRQILGQKVEFLVSFYNNEISEKSEIFDDQFSVERPDGSNFTLKIRSTKLEDSAMYFCASSPEGGGANVLTFGAGSRLTVL.

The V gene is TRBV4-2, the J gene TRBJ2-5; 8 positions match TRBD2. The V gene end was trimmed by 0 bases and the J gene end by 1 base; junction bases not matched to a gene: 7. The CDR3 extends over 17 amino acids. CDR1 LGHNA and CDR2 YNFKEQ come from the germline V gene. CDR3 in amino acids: CASSQEGGRGGQETQYF. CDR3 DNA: TGTGCCAGCAGCCAAGAGGGTGGACGGGGGGGCCAAGAGACCCAGTACTTC.